These 5 T cell receptor beta chains share one sample of origin, sequenced in a study of blood T cell repertoires in COVID-19 (dated by TCRdb to 2020 to 2022). Libraries were constructed by the immunoSEQ multiplex PCR assay. TCRdb carries this immuneACCESS record with in-frame sequences only. Its versions omit some clonotypes, under half of them owing to an unresolved V gene in the studies checked, with the rest unexplained. The sample table lists more than 250,000 clones, over 75% of them with a count of one. The biggest ten clones account for 1% of the sample. The sequenced sample was peripheral blood. These receptors all stem from a man aged 50 or older with active or convalescent COVID-19.

Regarding this clone: Additional DNA sequences in this sample encode the identical CDR3. The chain employs TRBV3-1 (or the pseudogene TRBV3-2) and TRBJ1-3, with unresolved D. From germline, CDR1 is LGHDT and CDR2 YNNKEL (reference sequence). This CDR3 comprises 13 residues. Trimming left V 4 bases short and J 0 bases short, with 4 bases between. CDR3 sequence: CASSLSSGNTIYF. DNA for the CDR3: TGTGCCAGCAGCCTTAGCTCTGGAAACACCATATATTTT.

The V and J genes are TRBV20-1 and TRBJ2-1; 7 nucleotides match TRBD2. Germline trimming cut 5 bases from V and 12 bases from J; bases unmatched to any gene: 7. CDR1 DFQATT and CDR2 SNEGSKA come from the germline V gene (reference sequence). The CDR3 contains 11 residues. DNA of the CDR3: TGCAGTGCTGGAAGCGGGGTGACGCAGTTCTTC. Its translation: CSAGSGVTQFF.

This chain links TRBV29-1 with TRBJ2-3, with 16 bases aligning to TRBD2. The V and J ends lost 2 bases and 4 bases, in that order; junction bases with no gene match: 15. CDR1 and CDR2 from the germline V gene are SQVTM and ANQGSEA. The CDR3 is 20 amino acids. CDR3 in DNA: TGCAGCGTTGAAAGGTTATGGGGACTAGCGGGGGGGCTTTGGCCAGATACGCAGTATTTT. Amino acids: CSVERLWGLAGGLWPDTQYF.

The chain joins TRBV10-3 to TRBJ2-1; 8 bases match TRBD2. With 6 bases clipped from V and 9 bases from J, the junction kept 4 bases outside the gene matches. The CDR3 sequence is 12 residues long. CDR1 and CDR2 (germline): ENHRY, SYGVKD. The CDR3 DNA reads TGTGCCATCAGCCGGGAGGGCCGTGAGCAGTTCTTC. This sequence encodes CAISREGREQFF.

The chain joins TRBV10-3 to TRBJ2-7; possible D gene TRBD2, 6 bases. The CDR3 is 15 amino acids. From germline, CDR1 is ENHRY and CDR2 SYGVKD. Trimming pared 0 bases from V and 3 bases from J, leaving 12 bases between. Written as DNA, the CDR3 is TGTGCCATCAGTGAGTCGGCGGGACGGGGCTACGAGCAGTACTTC. Translating gives CAISESAGRGYEQYF.